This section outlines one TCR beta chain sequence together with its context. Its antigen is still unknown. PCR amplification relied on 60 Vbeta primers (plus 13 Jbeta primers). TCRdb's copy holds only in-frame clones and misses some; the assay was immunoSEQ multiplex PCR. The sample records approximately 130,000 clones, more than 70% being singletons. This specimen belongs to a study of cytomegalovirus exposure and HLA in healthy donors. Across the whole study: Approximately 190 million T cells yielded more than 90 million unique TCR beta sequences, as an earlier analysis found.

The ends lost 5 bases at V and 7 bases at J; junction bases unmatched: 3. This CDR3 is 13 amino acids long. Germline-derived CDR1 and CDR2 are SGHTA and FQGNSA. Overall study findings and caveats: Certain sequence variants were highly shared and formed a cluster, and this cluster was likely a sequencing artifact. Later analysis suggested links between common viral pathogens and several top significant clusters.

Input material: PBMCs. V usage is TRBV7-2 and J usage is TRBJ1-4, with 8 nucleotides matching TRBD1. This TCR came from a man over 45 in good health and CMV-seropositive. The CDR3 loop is CASSPRGREKLFF. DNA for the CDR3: TGTGCCAGCAGCCCCAGGGGGCGTGAAAAACTGTTTTTT.